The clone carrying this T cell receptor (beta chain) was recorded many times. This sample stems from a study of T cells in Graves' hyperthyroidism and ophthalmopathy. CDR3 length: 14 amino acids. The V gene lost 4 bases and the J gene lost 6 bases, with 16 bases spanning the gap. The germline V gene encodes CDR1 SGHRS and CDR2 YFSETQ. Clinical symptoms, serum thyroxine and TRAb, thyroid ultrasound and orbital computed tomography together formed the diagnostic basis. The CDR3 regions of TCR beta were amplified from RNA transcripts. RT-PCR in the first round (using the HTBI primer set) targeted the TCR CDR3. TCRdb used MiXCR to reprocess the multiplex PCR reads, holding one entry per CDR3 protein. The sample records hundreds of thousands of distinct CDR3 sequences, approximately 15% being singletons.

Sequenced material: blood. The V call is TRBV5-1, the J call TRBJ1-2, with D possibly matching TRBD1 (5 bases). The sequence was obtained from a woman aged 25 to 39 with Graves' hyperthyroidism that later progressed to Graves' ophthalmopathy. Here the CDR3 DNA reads TGCGCCAGCAGCGCAGGGATTCCGCGGAATGGCTACACCTTC. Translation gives CASSAGIPRNGYTF.